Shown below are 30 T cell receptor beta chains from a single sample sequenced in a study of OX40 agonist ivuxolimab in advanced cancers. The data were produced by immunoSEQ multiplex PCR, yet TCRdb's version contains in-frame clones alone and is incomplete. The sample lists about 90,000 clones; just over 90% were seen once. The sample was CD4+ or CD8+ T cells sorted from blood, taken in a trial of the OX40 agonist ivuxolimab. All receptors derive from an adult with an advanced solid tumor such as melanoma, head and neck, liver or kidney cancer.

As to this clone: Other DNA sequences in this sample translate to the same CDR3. CDR3: CASSLDRSSYEQYF. CDR3 nucleotide sequence: TGTGCCAGCAGCTTAGACAGGAGCTCCTACGAGCAGTACTTC. This chain uses TRBV7-2 with TRBJ2-7; TRBD1 might be the D (5 bases). This CDR3 is built from 14 residues. Germline V lookup: CDR1 SGHTA, CDR2 FQGNSA. Trimming stripped 1 base from V and 0 bases from J, with 7 bases between.

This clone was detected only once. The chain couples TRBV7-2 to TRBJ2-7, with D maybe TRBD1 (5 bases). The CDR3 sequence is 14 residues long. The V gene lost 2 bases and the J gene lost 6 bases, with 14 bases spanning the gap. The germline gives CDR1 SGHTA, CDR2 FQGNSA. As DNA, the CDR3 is TGTGCCAGCAGCTTAAGGCAGGGTCAGGGCGAGCAGTACTTC. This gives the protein CASSLRQGQGEQYF.

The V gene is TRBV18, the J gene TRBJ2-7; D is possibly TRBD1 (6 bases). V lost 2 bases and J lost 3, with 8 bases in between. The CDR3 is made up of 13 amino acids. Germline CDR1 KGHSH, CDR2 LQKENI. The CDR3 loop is CASSPGGGYEQYF. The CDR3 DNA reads TGTGCCAGCTCACCAGGGGGCGGCTACGAGCAGTACTTC.

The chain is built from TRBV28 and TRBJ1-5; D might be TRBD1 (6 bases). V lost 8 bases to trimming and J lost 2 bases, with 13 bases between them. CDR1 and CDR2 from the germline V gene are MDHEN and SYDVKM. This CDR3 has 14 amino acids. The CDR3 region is CASHYEGGNQPQHF. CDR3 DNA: TGTGCCAGCCACTATGAGGGGGGCAATCAGCCCCAGCATTTT. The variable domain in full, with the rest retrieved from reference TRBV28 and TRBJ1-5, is DVKVTQSSRYLVKRTGEKVFLECVQDMDHENMFWYRQDPGLGLRLIYFSYDVKMKEKGDIPEGYSVSREKKERFSLILESASTNQTSMYLCASHYEGGNQPQHFGDGTRLSIL.

The CDR3 here is CASRLGPITDTQYF. CDR3 in DNA: TGTGCCAGCAGACTTGGGCCGATCACAGATACGCAGTATTTT. The chain has TRBV6-1 and TRBJ2-3; D remains ambiguous. This CDR3 has 14 residues. Trimming took off 6 bases at V and 2 bases at J, with 12 bases between the two ends. Germline V gene lookup returns CDR1 MNHNS and CDR2 SASEGT.

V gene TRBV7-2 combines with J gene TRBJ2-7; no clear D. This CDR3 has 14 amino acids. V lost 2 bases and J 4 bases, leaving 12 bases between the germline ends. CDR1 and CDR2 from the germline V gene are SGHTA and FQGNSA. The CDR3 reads CASSLKVGRYEQYF. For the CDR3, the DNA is TGTGCCAGCAGCTTAAAAGTGGGTCGTTACGAGCAGTACTTC.

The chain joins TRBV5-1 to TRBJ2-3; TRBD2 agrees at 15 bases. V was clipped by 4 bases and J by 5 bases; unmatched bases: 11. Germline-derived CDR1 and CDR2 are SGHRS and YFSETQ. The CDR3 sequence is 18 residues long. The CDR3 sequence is CASSPGGLAGGQGDTQYF. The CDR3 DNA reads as TGCGCCAGCAGCCCTGGAGGACTAGCGGGAGGGCAGGGAGATACGCAGTATTTT.

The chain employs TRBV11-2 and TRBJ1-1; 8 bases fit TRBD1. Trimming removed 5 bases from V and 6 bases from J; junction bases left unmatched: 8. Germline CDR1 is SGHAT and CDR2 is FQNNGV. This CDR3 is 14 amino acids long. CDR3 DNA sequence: TGTGCCAGCAGCGCAACGACAGGGGCCGCTGAAGCTTTCTTT. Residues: CASSATTGAAEAFF.

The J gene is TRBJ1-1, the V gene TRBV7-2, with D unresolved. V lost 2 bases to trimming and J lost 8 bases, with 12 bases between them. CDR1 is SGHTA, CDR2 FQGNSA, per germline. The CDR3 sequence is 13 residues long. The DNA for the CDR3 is TGTGCCAGCAGCTTAAAGCATGGGTTCGAAGCTTTCTTT. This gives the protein CASSLKHGFEAFF.

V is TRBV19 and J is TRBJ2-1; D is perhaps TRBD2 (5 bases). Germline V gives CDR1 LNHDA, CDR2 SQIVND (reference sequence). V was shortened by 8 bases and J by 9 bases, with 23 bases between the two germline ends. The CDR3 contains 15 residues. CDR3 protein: CASQPAVTHRGEQFF. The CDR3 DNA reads TGTGCCAGTCAACCAGCGGTAACCCACCGGGGTGAGCAGTTCTTC.

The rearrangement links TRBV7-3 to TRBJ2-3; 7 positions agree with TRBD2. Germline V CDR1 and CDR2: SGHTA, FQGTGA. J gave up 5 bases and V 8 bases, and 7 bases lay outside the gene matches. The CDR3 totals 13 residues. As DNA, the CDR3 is TGTGCCAGCGGGACTAATGTTGGAGATACGCAGTATTTT. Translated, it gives CASGTNVGDTQYF.

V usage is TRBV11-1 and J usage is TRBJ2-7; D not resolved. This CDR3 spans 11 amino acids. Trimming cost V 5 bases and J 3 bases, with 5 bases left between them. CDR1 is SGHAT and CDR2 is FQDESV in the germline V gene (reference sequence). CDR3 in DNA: TGTGCCAGCAGCATGTACTACGAGCAGTACTTC. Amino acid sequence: CASSMYYEQYF.

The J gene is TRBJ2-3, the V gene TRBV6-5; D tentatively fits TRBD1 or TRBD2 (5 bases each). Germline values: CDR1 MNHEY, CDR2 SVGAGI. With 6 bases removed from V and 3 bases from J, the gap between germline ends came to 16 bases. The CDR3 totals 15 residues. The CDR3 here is CASRSWGSSTDTQYF. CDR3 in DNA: TGTGCCAGCAGGTCGTGGGGGTCAAGTACAGATACGCAGTATTTT.

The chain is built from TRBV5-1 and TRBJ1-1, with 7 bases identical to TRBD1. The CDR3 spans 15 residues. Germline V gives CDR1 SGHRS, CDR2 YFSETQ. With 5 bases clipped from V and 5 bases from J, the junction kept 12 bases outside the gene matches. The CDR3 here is CASRPEGGAWTEAFF. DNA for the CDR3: TGCGCCAGCAGGCCAGAAGGGGGCGCCTGGACTGAAGCTTTCTTT.

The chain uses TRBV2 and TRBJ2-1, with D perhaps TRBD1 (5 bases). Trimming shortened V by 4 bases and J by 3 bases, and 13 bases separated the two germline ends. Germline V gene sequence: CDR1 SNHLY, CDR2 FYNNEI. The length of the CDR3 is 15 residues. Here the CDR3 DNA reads TGTGCCAGCAGTGTTAACGCAGGGATCTACAATGAGCAGTTCTTC. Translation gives CASSVNAGIYNEQFF.

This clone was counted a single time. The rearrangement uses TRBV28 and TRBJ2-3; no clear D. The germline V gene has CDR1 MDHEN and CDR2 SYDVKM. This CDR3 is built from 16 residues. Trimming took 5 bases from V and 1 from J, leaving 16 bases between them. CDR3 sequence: CASSQFGLSGTDTQYF. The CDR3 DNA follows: TGTGCCAGCAGTCAATTTGGGTTAAGTGGCACAGATACGCAGTATTTT.

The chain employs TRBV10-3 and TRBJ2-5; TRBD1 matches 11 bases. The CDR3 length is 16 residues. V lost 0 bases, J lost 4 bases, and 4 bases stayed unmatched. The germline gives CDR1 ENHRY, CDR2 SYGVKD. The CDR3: CAISESKGTGGETQYF. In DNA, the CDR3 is TGTGCCATCAGTGAGTCGAAGGGGACAGGGGGAGAGACCCAGTACTTC.

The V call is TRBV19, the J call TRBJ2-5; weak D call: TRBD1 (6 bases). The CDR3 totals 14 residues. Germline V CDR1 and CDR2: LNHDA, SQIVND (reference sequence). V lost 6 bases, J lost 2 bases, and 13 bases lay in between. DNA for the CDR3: TGTGCCAGTAGCCTTGGGACATTTCAAGAGACCCAGTACTTC. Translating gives CASSLGTFQETQYF.

The chain's CDR3 is CASRGGQTTYNEQFF. CDR3 nucleotide sequence: TGTGCCAGCAGGGGGGGACAGACCACTTACAATGAGCAGTTCTTC. V is TRBV6-6 and J is TRBJ2-1; D might be TRBD1 (7 bases). V lost 6 bases and J lost 4, with 16 bases in between. The CDR3 runs 15 residues. Germline V gives CDR1 MNHNY, CDR2 SVGAGI (reference sequence).

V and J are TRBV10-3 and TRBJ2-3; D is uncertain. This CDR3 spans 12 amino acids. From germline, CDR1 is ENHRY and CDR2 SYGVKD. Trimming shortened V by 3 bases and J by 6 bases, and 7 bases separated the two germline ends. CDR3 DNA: TGTGCCATCAGTGACCAAGGGGATACGCAGTATTTT. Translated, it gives CAISDQGDTQYF.

The CDR3 region has the DNA TGCAGTGCTAGCACGTACAATGAGCAGTTCTTC. The encoded protein is CSASTYNEQFF. The chain links TRBV20-1 to TRBJ2-1; no firm D call. The V gene lost 3 bases and the J gene lost 4 bases, with 4 bases spanning the gap. Germline V gene sequence: CDR1 DFQATT, CDR2 SNEGSKA (reference sequence). The CDR3 spans 11 residues.

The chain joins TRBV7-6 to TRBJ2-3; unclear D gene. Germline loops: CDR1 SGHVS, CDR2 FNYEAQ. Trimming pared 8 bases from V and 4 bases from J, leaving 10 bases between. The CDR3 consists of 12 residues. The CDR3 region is CASGVRSDTQYF. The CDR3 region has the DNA TGTGCCAGCGGGGTTCGGTCAGATACGCAGTATTTT.

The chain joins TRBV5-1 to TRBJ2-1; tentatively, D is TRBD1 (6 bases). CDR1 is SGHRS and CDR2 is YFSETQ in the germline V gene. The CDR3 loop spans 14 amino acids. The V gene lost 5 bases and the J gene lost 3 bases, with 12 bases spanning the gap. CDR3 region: CASRRGGVYNEQFF. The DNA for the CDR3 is TGCGCCAGCAGGAGAGGGGGTGTCTACAATGAGCAGTTCTTC.

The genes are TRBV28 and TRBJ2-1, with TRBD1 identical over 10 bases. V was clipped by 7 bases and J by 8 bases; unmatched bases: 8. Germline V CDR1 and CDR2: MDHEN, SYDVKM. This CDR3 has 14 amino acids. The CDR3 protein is CASTLGQGIDEQFF. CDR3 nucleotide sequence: TGTGCCAGCACGTTGGGACAGGGGATCGATGAGCAGTTCTTC.

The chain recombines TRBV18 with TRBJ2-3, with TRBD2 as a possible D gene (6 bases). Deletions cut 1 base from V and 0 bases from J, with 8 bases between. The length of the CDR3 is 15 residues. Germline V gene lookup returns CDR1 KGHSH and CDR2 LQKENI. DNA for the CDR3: TGTGCCAGCTCACCACAGGGAGGTAGCACAGATACGCAGTATTTT. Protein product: CASSPQGGSTDTQYF.

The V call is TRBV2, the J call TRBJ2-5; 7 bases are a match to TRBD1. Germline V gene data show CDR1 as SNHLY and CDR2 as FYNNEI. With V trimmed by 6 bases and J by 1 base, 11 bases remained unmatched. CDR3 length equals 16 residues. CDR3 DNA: TGTGCCAGCAGCCTAAACAGGGGAGCCCGCCAAGAGACCCAGTACTTC. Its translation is CASSLNRGARQETQYF.

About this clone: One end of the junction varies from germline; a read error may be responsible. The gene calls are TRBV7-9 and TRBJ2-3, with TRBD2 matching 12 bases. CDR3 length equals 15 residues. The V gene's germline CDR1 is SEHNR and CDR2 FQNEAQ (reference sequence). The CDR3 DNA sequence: TGTGCCAGCAGCCTAGCGGGAGGGCCCTCCGATACGCAGTATTTT. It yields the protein CASSLAGGPSDTQYF.

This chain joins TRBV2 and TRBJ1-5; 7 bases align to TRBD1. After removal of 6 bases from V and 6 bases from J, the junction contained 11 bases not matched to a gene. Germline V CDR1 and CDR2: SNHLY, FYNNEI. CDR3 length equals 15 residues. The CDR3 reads CASSNVGQTFQPQHF. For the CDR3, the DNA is TGTGCCAGCAGCAATGTGGGACAGACTTTTCAGCCCCAGCATTTT.

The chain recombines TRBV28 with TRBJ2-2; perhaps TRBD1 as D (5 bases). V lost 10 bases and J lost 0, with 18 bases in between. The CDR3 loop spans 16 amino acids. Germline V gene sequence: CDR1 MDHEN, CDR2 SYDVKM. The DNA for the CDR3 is TGTGCCACTTTAGCTGGGGCCACCGCGAACACCGGGGAGCTGTTTTTT. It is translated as CATLAGATANTGELFF. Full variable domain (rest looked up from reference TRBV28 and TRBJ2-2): DVKVTQSSRYLVKRTGEKVFLECVQDMDHENMFWYRQDPGLGLRLIYFSYDVKMKEKGDIPEGYSVSREKKERFSLILESASTNQTSMYLCATLAGATANTGELFFGEGSRLTVL.

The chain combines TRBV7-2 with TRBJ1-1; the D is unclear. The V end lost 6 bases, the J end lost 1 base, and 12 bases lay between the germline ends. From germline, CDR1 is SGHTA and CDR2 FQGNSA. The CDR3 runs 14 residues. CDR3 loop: CASSPGPGNTEAFF. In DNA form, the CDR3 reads TGTGCCAGCAGTCCAGGACCGGGGAACACTGAAGCTTTCTTT. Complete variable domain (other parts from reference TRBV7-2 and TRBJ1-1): GAGVSQSPSNKVTEKGKDVELRCDPISGHTALYWYRQSLGQGLEFLIYFQGNSAPDKSGLPSDRFSAERTGGSVSTLTIQRTQQEDSAVYLCASSPGPGNTEAFFGQGTRLTVV.